This T cell receptor (beta chain) originates from a study of cytomegalovirus exposure and HLA in healthy donors. Overall study context: It was reported in a later analysis that the approximately 120 validation repertoires used the same platform as the 550 to 850 first-cohort repertoires. Whole-study results and caveats: A subsequent analysis found that TCR clusters from the first cohort also tended to co-occur in the approximately 120 validation repertoires, with about 95% of cluster scores above 0. Cytomegalovirus status was reportedly diagnosed by the classifier with high specificity and sensitivity. CMV antigen specificity was confirmed in vitro for three CMV-associated chains.

A note on this clone: Its antigen is still unknown.

Clones were sequenced by immunoSEQ multiplex PCR, and TCRdb holds only the in-frame ones, with some missing. The profile shows roughly 270,000 clones, over 75% of them singletons. Looked up from germline, CDR1 is SQVTM and CDR2 is ANQGSEA. Losses at the gene ends were 7 bases for V and 2 bases for J; bases not matched to a gene: 10. CDR3 length: 16 residues. Material: PBMCs. This sequence originates from a woman younger than 30 in good health and CMV-seronegative. J is TRBJ2-2 and V is TRBV29-1, with 10 bases matching TRBD2. CDR3 protein: CSAAGLAAVNTGELFF. As DNA, the CDR3 is TGCAGCGCCGCAGGACTAGCGGCAGTTAACACCGGGGAGCTGTTTTTT.